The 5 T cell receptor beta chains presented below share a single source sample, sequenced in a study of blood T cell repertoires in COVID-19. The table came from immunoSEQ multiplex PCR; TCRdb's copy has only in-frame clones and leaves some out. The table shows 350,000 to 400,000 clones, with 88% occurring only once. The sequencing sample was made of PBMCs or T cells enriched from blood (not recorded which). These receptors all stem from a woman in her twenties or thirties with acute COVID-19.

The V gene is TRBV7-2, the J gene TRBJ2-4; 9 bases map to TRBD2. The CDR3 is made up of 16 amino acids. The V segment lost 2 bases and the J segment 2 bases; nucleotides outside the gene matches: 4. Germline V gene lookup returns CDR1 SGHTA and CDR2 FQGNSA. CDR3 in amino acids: CASSLRAGGPKNIQYF. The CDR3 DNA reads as TGTGCCAGCAGCTTAAGGGCGGGGGGGCCCAAAAACATTCAGTACTTC. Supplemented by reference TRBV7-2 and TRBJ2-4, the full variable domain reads GAGVSQSPSNKVTEKGKDVELRCDPISGHTALYWYRQSLGQGLEFLIYFQGNSAPDKSGLPSDRFSAERTGGSVSTLTIQRTQQEDSAVYLCASSLRAGGPKNIQYFGAGTRLSVL.

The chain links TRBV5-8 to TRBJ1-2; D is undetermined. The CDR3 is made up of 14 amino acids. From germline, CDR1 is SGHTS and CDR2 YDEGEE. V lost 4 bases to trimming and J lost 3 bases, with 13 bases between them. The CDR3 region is CASSPYQDYYGYTF. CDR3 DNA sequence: TGTGCCAGCAGCCCGTACCAGGATTACTATGGCTACACCTTC. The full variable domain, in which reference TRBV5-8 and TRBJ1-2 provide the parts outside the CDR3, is EAGVTQSPTHLIKTRGQQATLRCSPISGHTSVYWYQQALGLGLQFLLWYDEGEERNRGNFPPRFSGRQFPNYSSELNVNALELEDSALYLCASSPYQDYYGYTFGSGTRLTVV.

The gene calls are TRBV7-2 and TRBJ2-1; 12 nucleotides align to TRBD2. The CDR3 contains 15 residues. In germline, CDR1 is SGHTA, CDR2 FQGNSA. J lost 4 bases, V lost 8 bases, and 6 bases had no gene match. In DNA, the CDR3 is TGTGCCAGCCGATTCGGACTAGCGGGGTACAATGAGCAGTTCTTC. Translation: CASRFGLAGYNEQFF.

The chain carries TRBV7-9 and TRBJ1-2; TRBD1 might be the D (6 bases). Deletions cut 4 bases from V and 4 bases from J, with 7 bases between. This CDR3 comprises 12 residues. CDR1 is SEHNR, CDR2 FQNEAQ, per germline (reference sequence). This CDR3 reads CASSSDSYGYTF. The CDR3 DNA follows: TGTGCCAGCAGCTCGGACAGCTATGGCTACACCTTC.

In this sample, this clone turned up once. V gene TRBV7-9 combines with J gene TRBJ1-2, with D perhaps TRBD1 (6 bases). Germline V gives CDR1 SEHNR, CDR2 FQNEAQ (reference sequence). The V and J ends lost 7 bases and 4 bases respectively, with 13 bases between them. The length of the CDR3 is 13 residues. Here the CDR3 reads CASNGGAPYGYTF. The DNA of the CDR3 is TGTGCCAGCAACGGGGGGGCTCCCTATGGCTACACCTTC. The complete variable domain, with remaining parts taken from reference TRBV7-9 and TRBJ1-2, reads DTGVSQNPRHKITKRGQNVTFRCDPISEHNRLYWYRQTLGQGPEFLTYFQNEAQLEKSRLLSDRFSAERPKGSFSTLEIQRTEQGDSAMYLCASNGGAPYGYTFGSGTRLTVV.